This T cell receptor beta chain derives from a study of T-cell memory formation after mild COVID-19. Study-level findings and limits: Pre-infection memory already had some responding clones, implying cross-reactive memory joined.

The CDR3 is 14 residues long. Germline V CDR1 and CDR2: MNHNY, SVGAGI (reference sequence). With 7 bases removed from V and 0 bases from J, the gap between germline ends came to 10 bases. TCR alpha and TCR beta cDNA libraries carrying sample barcodes and UMIs were produced by 5'RACE using constant-segment primers. TCRdb processed the 5' RACE reads anew with MiXCR; each CDR3 protein has one entry. The sample lists a few hundred thousand distinct CDR3 sequences; approximately 10% were seen once. With respect to this clonotype: The target antigen is unknown.

The chain employs TRBV6-6 and TRBJ2-1; D perhaps matches TRBD1 (5 bases). The clonotype was recovered from a young man who had mild COVID-19 (a few samples of this study predate the infection). Cell type and time point are not known. The sample was PBMCs or a T cell subset sorted from them (not recorded which). Here the CDR3 reads CASIGASSYNEQFF. The CDR3 nucleotides read TGTGCCAGCATAGGGGCTAGCTCCTACAATGAGCAGTTCTTC.